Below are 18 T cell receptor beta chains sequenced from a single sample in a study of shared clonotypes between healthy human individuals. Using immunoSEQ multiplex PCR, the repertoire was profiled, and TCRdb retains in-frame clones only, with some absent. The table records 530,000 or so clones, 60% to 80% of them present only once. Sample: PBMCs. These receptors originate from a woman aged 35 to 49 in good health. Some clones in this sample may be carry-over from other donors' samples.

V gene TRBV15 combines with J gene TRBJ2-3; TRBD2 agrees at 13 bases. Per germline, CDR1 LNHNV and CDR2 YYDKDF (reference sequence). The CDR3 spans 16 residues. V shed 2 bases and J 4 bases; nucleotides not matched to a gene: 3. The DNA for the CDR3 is TGTGCCACCAGCAGACGACTAGCGGGAGGAGCAGATACGCAGTATTTT. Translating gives CATSRRLAGGADTQYF.

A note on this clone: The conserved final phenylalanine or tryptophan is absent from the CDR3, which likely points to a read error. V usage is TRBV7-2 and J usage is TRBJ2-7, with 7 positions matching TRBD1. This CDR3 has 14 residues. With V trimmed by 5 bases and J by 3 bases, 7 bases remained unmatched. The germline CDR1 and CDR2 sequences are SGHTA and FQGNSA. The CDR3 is CASSKAGTDYEQYL. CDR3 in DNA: TGTGCCAGCAGCAAGGCCGGGACAGACTACGAGCAGTACCTC.

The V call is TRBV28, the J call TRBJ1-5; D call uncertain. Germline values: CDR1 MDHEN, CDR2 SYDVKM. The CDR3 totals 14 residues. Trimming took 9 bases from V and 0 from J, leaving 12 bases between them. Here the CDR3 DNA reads TGTGCCAGTCTCAGGCGAAATAGCAATCAGCCCCAGCATTTT. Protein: CASLRRNSNQPQHF.

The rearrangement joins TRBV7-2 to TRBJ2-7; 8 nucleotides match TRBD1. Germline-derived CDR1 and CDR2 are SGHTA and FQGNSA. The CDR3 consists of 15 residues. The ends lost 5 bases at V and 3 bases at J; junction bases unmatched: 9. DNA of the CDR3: TGTGCCAGCAGCCCTCGACGGACAGGGTTCTACGAGCAGTACTTC. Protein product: CASSPRRTGFYEQYF.

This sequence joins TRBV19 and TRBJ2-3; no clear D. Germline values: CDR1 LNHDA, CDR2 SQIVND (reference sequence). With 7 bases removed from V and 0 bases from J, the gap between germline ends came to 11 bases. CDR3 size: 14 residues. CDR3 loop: CASKILGSTDTQYF. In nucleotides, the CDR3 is TGTGCCAGTAAAATTCTGGGGAGCACAGATACGCAGTATTTT. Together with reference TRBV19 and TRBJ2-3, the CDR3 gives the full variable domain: DGGITQSPKYLFRKEGQNVTLSCEQNLNHDAMYWYRQDPGQGLRLIYYSQIVNDFQKGDIAEGYSVSREKKESFPLTVTSAQKNPTAFYLCASKILGSTDTQYFGPGTRLTVL.

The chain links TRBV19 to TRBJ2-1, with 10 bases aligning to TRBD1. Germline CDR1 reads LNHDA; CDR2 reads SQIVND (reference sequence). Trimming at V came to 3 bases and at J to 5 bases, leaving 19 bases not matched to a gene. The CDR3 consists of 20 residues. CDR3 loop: CASSIRPGSRGTGAHNEQFF. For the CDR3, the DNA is TGTGCCAGTAGTATTCGACCGGGATCTAGGGGGACAGGGGCCCACAATGAGCAGTTCTTC.

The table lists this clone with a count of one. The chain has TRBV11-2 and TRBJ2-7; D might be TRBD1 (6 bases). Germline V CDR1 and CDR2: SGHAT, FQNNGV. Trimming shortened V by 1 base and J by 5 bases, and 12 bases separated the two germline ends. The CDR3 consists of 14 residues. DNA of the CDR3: TGTGCCAGCAGCTTAGGATTTGCAGGGGACGAGCAGTACTTC. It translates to CASSLGFAGDEQYF.

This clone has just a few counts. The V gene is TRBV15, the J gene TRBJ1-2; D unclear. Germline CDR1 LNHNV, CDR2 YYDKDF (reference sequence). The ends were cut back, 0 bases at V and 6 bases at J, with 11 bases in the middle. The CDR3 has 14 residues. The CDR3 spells CATSRDRFVDGYTF. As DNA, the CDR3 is TGTGCCACCAGCAGAGACAGATTTGTGGATGGCTACACCTTC. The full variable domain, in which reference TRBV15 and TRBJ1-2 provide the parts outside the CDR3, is DAMVIQNPRYQVTQFGKPVTLSCSQTLNHNVMYWYQQKSSQAPKLLFHYYDKDFNNEADTPDNFQSRRPNTSFCFLDIRSPGLGDTAMYLCATSRDRFVDGYTFGSGTRLTVV.

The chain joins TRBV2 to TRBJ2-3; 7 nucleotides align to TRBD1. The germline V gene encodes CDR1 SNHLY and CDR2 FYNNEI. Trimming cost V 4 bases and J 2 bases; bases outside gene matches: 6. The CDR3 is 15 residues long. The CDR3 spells CASSAPGQTTDTQYF. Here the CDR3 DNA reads TGTGCCAGCAGTGCCCCGGGACAGACCACAGATACGCAGTATTTT.

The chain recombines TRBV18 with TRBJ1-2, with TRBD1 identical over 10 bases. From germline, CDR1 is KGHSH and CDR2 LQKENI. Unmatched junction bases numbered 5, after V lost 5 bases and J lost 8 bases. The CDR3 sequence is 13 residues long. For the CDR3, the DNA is TGTGCCAGCTCAGGGACAGGGGTCTGGGGCTACACCTTC. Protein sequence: CASSGTGVWGYTF. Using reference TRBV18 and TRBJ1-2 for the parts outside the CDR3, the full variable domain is NAGVMQNPRHLVRRRGQEARLRCSPMKGHSHVYWYRQLPEEGLKFMVYLQKENIIDESGMPKERFSAEFPKEGPSILRIQQVVRGDSAAYFCASSGTGVWGYTFGSGTRLTVV.

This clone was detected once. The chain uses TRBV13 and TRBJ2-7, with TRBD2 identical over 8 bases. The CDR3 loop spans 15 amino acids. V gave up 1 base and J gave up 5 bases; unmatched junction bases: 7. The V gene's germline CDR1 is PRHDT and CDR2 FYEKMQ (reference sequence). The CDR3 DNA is TGTGCCAGCAGCTTAGCCACTACTAGCGGTAACGAGCAGTACTTC. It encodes CASSLATTSGNEQYF.

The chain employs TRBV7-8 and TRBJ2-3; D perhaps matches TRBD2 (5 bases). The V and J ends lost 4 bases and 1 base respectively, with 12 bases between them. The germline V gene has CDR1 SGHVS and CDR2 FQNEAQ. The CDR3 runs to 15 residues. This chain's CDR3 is CASSSRFSGTDTQYF. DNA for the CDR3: TGTGCCAGCAGCTCTCGGTTTAGCGGCACAGATACGCAGTATTTT.

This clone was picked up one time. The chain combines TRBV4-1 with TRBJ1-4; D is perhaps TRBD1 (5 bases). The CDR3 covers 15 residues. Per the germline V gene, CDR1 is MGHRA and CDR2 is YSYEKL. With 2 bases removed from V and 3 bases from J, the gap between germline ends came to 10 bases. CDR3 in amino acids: CASSQLGGANEKLFF. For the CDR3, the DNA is TGCGCCAGCAGCCAACTGGGGGGGGCTAATGAAAAACTGTTTTTT.

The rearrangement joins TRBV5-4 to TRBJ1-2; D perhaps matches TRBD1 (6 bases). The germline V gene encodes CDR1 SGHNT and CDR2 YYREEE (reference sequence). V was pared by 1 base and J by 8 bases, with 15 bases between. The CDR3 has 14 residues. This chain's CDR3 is CASSLPPTGTGYTF. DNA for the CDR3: TGTGCCAGCAGCTTGCCCCCTACAGGGACCGGCTACACCTTC.

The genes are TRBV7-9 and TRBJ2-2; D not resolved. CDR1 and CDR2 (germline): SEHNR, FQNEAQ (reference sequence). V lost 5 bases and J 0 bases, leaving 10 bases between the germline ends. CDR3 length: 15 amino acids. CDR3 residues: CASSRRNSNTGELFF. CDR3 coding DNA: TGTGCCAGCAGCAGAAGAAACTCGAACACCGGGGAGCTGTTTTTT.

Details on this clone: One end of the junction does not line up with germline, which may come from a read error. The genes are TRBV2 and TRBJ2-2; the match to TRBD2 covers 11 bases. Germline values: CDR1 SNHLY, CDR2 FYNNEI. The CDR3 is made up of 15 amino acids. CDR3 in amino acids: CASRVTSGNAGELFF. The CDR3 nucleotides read TGTGCCAGCAGGGTGACTAGCGGGAACGCCGGGGAGCTGTTTTTT.

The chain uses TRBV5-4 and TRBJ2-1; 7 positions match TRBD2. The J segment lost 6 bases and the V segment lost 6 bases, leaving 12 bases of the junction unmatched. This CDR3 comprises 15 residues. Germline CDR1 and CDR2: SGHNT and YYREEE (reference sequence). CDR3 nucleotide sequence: TGTGCCAGCAACGACCCCGGGACTACCCTCAATGAGCAGTTCTTC. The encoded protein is CASNDPGTTLNEQFF.

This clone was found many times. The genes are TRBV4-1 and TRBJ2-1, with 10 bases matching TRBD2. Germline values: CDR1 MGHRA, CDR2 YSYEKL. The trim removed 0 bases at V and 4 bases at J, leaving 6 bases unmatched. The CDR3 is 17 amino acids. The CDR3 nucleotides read TGCGCCAGCAGCCAAGATCAGCGACTAGCGGGTTACAATGAGCAGTTCTTC. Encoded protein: CASSQDQRLAGYNEQFF.